These 20 T cell receptor beta chains came from one sample sequenced in a study of human T cells and chemical hapten exposure. Documented time point: patch test 1, 2 weeks after DPC sensitization. The treatment is: therapeutic diphenylcyclopropenone sensitization with weekly scalp DPC. A single record per CDR3 protein comes from TCRdb applying MiXCR to the RACE reads. The data hold around 380,000 distinct CDR3 sequences, with nearly 5% observed a single time. The sample was whole blood, taken in connection with sensitization to the hapten diphenylcyclopropenone (DPC). The source is a woman aged 45-60 years with alopecia areata. Some clones in this sample may be carry-over from other donors' samples.

This clonotype was picked up many times. This rearrangement joins TRBV29-1 to TRBJ2-3, with 9 bases that match TRBD2. Germline V gives CDR1 SQVTM, CDR2 ANQGSEA. The CDR3 has 16 residues. V shed 4 bases and J 0 bases; nucleotides not matched to a gene: 8. CDR3 residues: CSVGNHTSGSTDTQYF. The CDR3 DNA reads TGCAGCGTTGGAAATCATACTAGCGGGAGCACAGATACGCAGTATTTT.

This clonotype was seen at least ten times. The J gene is TRBJ2-5, the V gene TRBV9; D may be TRBD1 or TRBD2 (6 bases each). CDR3 length: 16 amino acids. The germline gives CDR1 SGDLS, CDR2 YYNGEE. V was trimmed by 3 bases and J by 3 bases, leaving 18 bases between them. The CDR3 DNA reads TGTGCCAGCAGCGCCTTCGGGGGCGGAGTGGAAGAGACCCAGTACTTC. As protein: CASSAFGGGVEETQYF.

This clonotype was counted many times. The chain uses TRBV6-4 and TRBJ1-6; D gene ambiguous. CDR3 size: 14 residues. The germline V gene encodes CDR1 MRHNA and CDR2 SNTAGT. The V end lost 0 bases, the J end lost 7 bases, and 7 bases lay between the germline ends. The CDR3 region is CASSDSRKNSPLHF. Written as DNA, the CDR3 is TGTGCCAGCAGTGACTCACGGAAAAATTCACCCCTCCACTTT.

The V and J genes are TRBV27 and TRBJ1-1; D might be TRBD1 (5 bases). The germline gives CDR1 MNHEY, CDR2 SMNVEV (reference sequence). The germline V and J ends were trimmed by 6 bases and 4 bases, with 18 bases remaining between them. The length of the CDR3 is 15 residues. This chain's CDR3 is CASRLGGSGATEAFF. CDR3 in DNA: TGTGCCAGCAGGTTGGGGGGGTCGGGCGCCACTGAAGCTTTCTTT.

This clonotype showed up many times. The chain links TRBV28 to TRBJ2-3, with TRBD1 matching over 11 bases. This CDR3 has 15 residues. Unmatched junction bases numbered 6, after V lost 5 bases and J lost 5 bases. From germline, CDR1 is MDHEN and CDR2 SYDVKM. The chain's CDR3 is CASSIGTGGVDTQYF. Written as DNA, the CDR3 is TGTGCCAGCAGTATTGGGACAGGGGGTGTAGATACGCAGTATTTT.

Details on this clonotype: The missing conserved phenylalanine or tryptophan at the end of this CDR3 makes a read error likely. The V gene is TRBV5-8, the J gene TRBJ1-2; no definite D call. CDR3 size: 14 residues. Germline V gene lookup returns CDR1 SGHTS and CDR2 YDEGEE. The V end was cut by 0 bases, the J end by 3 bases, with 9 bases between. The CDR3 loop reads CASSLDPKDYGYTI. Here the CDR3 DNA reads TGTGCCAGCAGCTTGGATCCAAAGGACTATGGCTACACCATC.

This clonotype turned up a few times. The chain employs TRBV6-6 and TRBJ1-1, with 7 bases identical to TRBD1. The CDR3 is made up of 14 amino acids. Germline-derived CDR1 and CDR2 are MNHNY and SVGAGI (reference sequence). J gave up 9 bases and V 5 bases, and 12 bases lay outside the gene matches. CDR3 nucleotides: TGTGCCAGCAGTCTATCAGGGGGAGATCCCCAAGCTTTCTTT. Its protein is CASSLSGGDPQAFF.

This clonotype was seen ten or more times. The chain joins TRBV29-1 to TRBJ2-3; maybe TRBD2 (6 bases). Germline V gene data show CDR1 as SQVTM and CDR2 as ANQGSEA. The length of the CDR3 is 15 residues. Trimming stripped 3 bases from V and 6 bases from J, with 19 bases between. The CDR3 DNA reads as TGCAGCGTTGAGAGGATAGCGGAACCTTCGGATACGCAGTATTTT. Translated: CSVERIAEPSDTQYF.

This clonotype was seen repeatedly, ten times or more. The chain recombines TRBV10-1 with TRBJ2-1, with D hard to call. The CDR3 loop spans 15 amino acids. Germline assignment: CDR1 WNHNN and CDR2 SYGVQD (reference sequence). Trimming pared 2 bases from V and 2 bases from J, leaving 10 bases between. The CDR3 region is CASSEGRDPYNEQFF. CDR3 in DNA: TGCGCCAGCAGTGAGGGCCGAGACCCCTACAATGAGCAGTTCTTC.

This clonotype has a count of ten or more. This chain connects TRBV28 to TRBJ1-6; D not certain. V was cut by 8 bases and J by 3 bases, with 8 bases left in between. Germline V gene sequence: CDR1 MDHEN, CDR2 SYDVKM. This CDR3 has 13 amino acids. The CDR3 region is CASGRYYNSPLHF. As DNA, the CDR3 is TGTGCCAGCGGCCGGTACTATAATTCACCCCTCCACTTT. The full variable domain, its missing parts supplied by reference TRBV28 and TRBJ1-6, is DVKVTQSSRYLVKRTGEKVFLECVQDMDHENMFWYRQDPGLGLRLIYFSYDVKMKEKGDIPEGYSVSREKKERFSLILESASTNQTSMYLCASGRYYNSPLHFGNGTRLTVT.

The CDR3 loop reads CASSGAVEAFF. CDR3 nucleotides: TGTGCCAGCAGTGGGGCTGTAGAAGCTTTCTTT. This chain connects TRBV6-6 to TRBJ1-1; a weak D match, TRBD1 (5 bases). Trimming took off 5 bases at V and 8 bases at J, with 9 bases between the two ends. The CDR3 spans 11 residues. Per germline, CDR1 MNHNY and CDR2 SVGAGI (reference sequence).

This clonotype has a handful of counts. The V and J genes are TRBV2 and TRBJ2-1; no firm D call. Germline values: CDR1 SNHLY, CDR2 FYNNEI. CDR3 size: 16 residues. The V and J ends lost 1 base and 0 bases respectively, with 10 bases between them. CDR3 amino acids: CASSEVHLISYNEQFF. For the CDR3, the DNA is TGTGCCAGCAGTGAAGTACATCTGATCTCCTACAATGAGCAGTTCTTC.

This clonotype was detected only a few times. The chain employs TRBV29-1 and TRBJ1-2; a possible D gene is TRBD1 (5 bases). Trimming took off 3 bases at V and 7 bases at J, with 12 bases between the two ends. CDR1 and CDR2 (germline): SQVTM, ANQGSEA. The CDR3 totals 12 residues. Here the CDR3 DNA reads TGCAGCGTTGAGAGTTATAGGGGTGGCTACACCTTC. This gives the protein CSVESYRGGYTF.

Only a few counts were recorded for this clonotype. The chain is built from TRBV7-2 and TRBJ2-7; TRBD2 agrees at 7 bases. After removal of 5 bases from V and 0 bases from J, the junction contained 10 bases not matched to a gene. Germline V CDR1 and CDR2: SGHTA, FQGNSA. This CDR3 is 16 amino acids long. CDR3 DNA: TGTGCCAGCAGCGAAATAGCGGGCCCTAGCTCCTACGAGCAGTACTTC. It specifies CASSEIAGPSSYEQYF.

The table lists this clonotype with many counts. This chain connects TRBV19 to TRBJ2-3; 14 positions agree with TRBD2. From germline, CDR1 is LNHDA and CDR2 SQIVND (reference sequence). V lost 7 bases to trimming and J lost 4 bases; unmatched junction nucleotides: 4. The length of the CDR3 is 15 residues. CDR3 amino acids: CASTATSGRADTQYF. DNA for the CDR3: TGTGCCAGTACCGCGACTAGCGGGAGGGCAGATACGCAGTATTTT.

The chain uses TRBV7-2 and TRBJ1-2, with 9 bases that match TRBD1. Germline-derived CDR1 and CDR2 are SGHTA and FQGNSA. The CDR3 loop spans 17 amino acids. J was trimmed by 6 bases and V by 5 bases; bases with no gene match: 16. DNA for the CDR3: TGTGCCAGCAGCCCGAGGACAGGGGCACTTGGGGGTGATGGCTACACCTTC. Translation: CASSPRTGALGGDGYTF.

The rearrangement joins TRBV27 to TRBJ2-7, with 9 bases aligning to TRBD2. Germline V gene sequence: CDR1 MNHEY, CDR2 SMNVEV (reference sequence). After removal of 5 bases from V and 2 bases from J, the junction contained 7 bases not matched to a gene. This CDR3 has 15 residues. The CDR3 DNA reads as TGTGCCAGCAGTCACCAAGCGGGGGGTACCTACGAGCAGTACTTC. Its translation is CASSHQAGGTYEQYF.

This clonotype was found many times. The genes are TRBV6-6 and TRBJ2-7; 7 positions agree with TRBD1. The ends lost 5 bases at V and 5 bases at J; junction bases unmatched: 12. CDR1 and CDR2 from the germline V gene are MNHNY and SVGAGI (reference sequence). The CDR3 length is 15 residues. CDR3 DNA: TGTGCCAGCAGTACTGAACAGGGGAGCGGCCACGAGCAGTACTTC. Its translation is CASSTEQGSGHEQYF.

This clonotype has a count of ten or more. The gene calls are TRBV27 and TRBJ2-1, with 8 bases identical to TRBD2. Germline V gives CDR1 MNHEY, CDR2 SMNVEV (reference sequence). The CDR3 runs to 17 residues. With 6 bases clipped from V and 8 bases from J, the junction kept 18 bases outside the gene matches. The CDR3 coding sequence is TGTGCCAGCAGGGAACAAGGGACTAGAGGGCCTTACGATGAGCAGTTCTTC. It yields the protein CASREQGTRGPYDEQFF.

This clonotype was observed at least ten times. The V call is TRBV6-6, the J call TRBJ1-5; tentatively, D is TRBD1 (5 bases). The CDR3 runs to 13 residues. With 4 bases removed from V and 5 bases from J, the gap between germline ends came to 9 bases. Germline V gene sequence: CDR1 MNHNY, CDR2 SVGAGI (reference sequence). The DNA of the CDR3 is TGTGCCAGCAGTTTAGGGACGGATCAGCCCCAGCATTTT. Protein product: CASSLGTDQPQHF.